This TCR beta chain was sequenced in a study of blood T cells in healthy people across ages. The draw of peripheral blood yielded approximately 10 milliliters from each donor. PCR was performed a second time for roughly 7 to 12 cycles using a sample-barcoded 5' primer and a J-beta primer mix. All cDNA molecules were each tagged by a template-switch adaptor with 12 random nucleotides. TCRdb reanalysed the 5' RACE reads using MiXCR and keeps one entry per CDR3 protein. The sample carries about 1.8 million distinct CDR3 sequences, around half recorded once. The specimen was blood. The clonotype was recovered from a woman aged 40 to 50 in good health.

In DNA form, the CDR3 reads TGTGCCAGCAGTGTAAACAGGGATTCGGTTTCACCCCTCCACTTT. It yields the protein CASSVNRDSVSPLHF. This sequence joins TRBV28 and TRBJ1-6; a possible D gene is TRBD1 (6 bases). The CDR3 contains 15 residues. The V end was cut by 5 bases, the J end by 9 bases, with 17 bases between. Germline CDR1 and CDR2: MDHEN and SYDVKM.